A single sample is the source of the 23 T cell receptor beta chains below, sequenced in a study of blood T cell repertoires in COVID-19. TCRdb's copy holds only in-frame clones and misses some; the assay was immunoSEQ multiplex PCR. The table has a few hundred thousand clones, around 87% seen once; the top ten hold less than 2.5%. The material sequenced was peripheral blood. Every receptor here comes from a young man with active or convalescent COVID-19.

The rearrangement joins TRBV7-9 to TRBJ1-4; no reliable D call. From germline, CDR1 is SEHNR and CDR2 FQNEAQ (reference sequence). Trimming left V 10 bases short and J 2 bases short, with 17 bases between. This CDR3 is 15 amino acids long. The DNA for the CDR3 is TGTGCCACCGGAGGGTTGGAGGCGACTAATGAAAAACTGTTTTTT. It is translated as CATGGLEATNEKLFF.

The rearrangement joins TRBV9 to TRBJ2-3; a weak D match, TRBD1 (5 bases). V shed 0 bases and J shed 5 bases, with 13 bases lying between them. The CDR3 length is 15 residues. Germline V gene sequence: CDR1 SGDLS, CDR2 YYNGEE. This CDR3 is CASSVGVRVVDTQYF. CDR3 coding DNA: TGTGCCAGCAGCGTAGGTGTCAGGGTGGTAGATACGCAGTATTTT.

The rearrangement links TRBV5-4 to TRBJ1-6; D might be TRBD1 (5 bases). The germline gives CDR1 SGHNT, CDR2 YYREEE (reference sequence). The V and J ends lost 0 bases and 10 bases respectively, with 11 bases between them. This CDR3 has 14 residues. The CDR3 loop is CASSLESGNSPLHF. The CDR3 nucleotides read TGTGCCAGCAGCTTGGAGTCAGGGAACTCACCCCTCCACTTT.

V and J are TRBV2 and TRBJ1-1; D call uncertain. This CDR3 contains 14 residues. The germline V gene has CDR1 SNHLY and CDR2 FYNNEI. V lost 1 base and J lost 6, with 12 bases in between. CDR3 bases: TGTGCCAGCAGTGAAGGGATGCGACTCGCTGAAGCTTTCTTT. It encodes CASSEGMRLAEAFF. Filled out from reference TRBV2 and TRBJ1-1, the complete variable domain reads EPEVTQTPSHQVTQMGQEVILRCVPISNHLYFYWYRQILGQKVEFLVSFYNNEISEKSEIFDDQFSVERPDGSNFTLKIRSTKLEDSAMYFCASSEGMRLAEAFFGQGTRLTVV.

The V call is TRBV27, the J call TRBJ1-5; maybe TRBD1 (5 bases). The CDR3 sequence is 13 residues long. Trimming took off 4 bases at V and 4 bases at J, with 8 bases between the two ends. CDR1 is MNHEY and CDR2 is SMNVEV in the germline V gene (reference sequence). CDR3: CASSWGGNQPQHF. DNA of the CDR3: TGTGCCAGCAGTTGGGGGGGTAATCAGCCCCAGCATTTT.

This chain links TRBV15 with TRBJ2-1, with D unclear. CDR1 is LNHNV and CDR2 is YYDKDF in the germline V gene (reference sequence). Trimming took 0 bases from V and 6 from J, leaving 9 bases between them. This CDR3 is 14 amino acids long. The CDR3 region has the DNA TGTGCCACCAGCAGAGATGAGGCTGCCAATGAGCAGTTCTTC. Protein product: CATSRDEAANEQFF.

The J gene is TRBJ2-1, the V gene TRBV19; tentatively, D is TRBD2 (6 bases). V was clipped by 5 bases and J by 0 bases, with 8 bases between them. The germline V gene encodes CDR1 LNHDA and CDR2 SQIVND (reference sequence). The CDR3 runs 14 residues. In DNA form, the CDR3 reads TGTGCCAGTAGTCTCGGGAGCTCCTACAATGAGCAGTTCTTC. It is translated as CASSLGSSYNEQFF.

The genes are TRBV2 and TRBJ1-4; no clear D gene. Trimming cost V 7 bases and J 7 bases, with 19 bases left between them. This CDR3 is 15 amino acids long. The germline gives CDR1 SNHLY, CDR2 FYNNEI. DNA for the CDR3: TGTGCCAGCAAGGGAGAGCGGACCGTGGCTGAAAAACTGTTTTTT. As protein: CASKGERTVAEKLFF.

As to this clone: The junction differs from germline at one of its ends, possibly a read error. The chain recombines TRBV28 with TRBJ1-2, with TRBD1 identical over 9 bases. Germline CDR1 is MDHEN and CDR2 is SYDVKM. The CDR3 loop spans 13 amino acids. DNA for the CDR3: TGTGCTAGCAGTTCGGGACAGGGTACTGGCTACACCTTC. Translated: CASSSGQGTGYTF.

The rearrangement links TRBV11-1 to TRBJ2-2; D remains ambiguous. The CDR3 contains 14 residues. V was clipped by 1 base and J by 1 base, with 4 bases between them. Germline V gene data show CDR1 as SGHAT and CDR2 as FQDESV (reference sequence). This chain's CDR3 is CASSLVLNTGELFF. The CDR3 DNA sequence: TGTGCCAGCAGCTTAGTCCTGAACACCGGGGAGCTGTTTTTT.

The chain recombines TRBV6-1 with TRBJ1-5; 8 bases are shared with TRBD1. Germline V lookup: CDR1 MNHNS, CDR2 SASEGT. With 0 bases clipped from V and 5 bases from J, the junction kept 0 bases outside the gene matches. CDR3 length equals 14 residues. DNA for the CDR3: TGTGCCAGCAGTGAAGCACAGGGGGATCAGCCCCAGCATTTT. It encodes CASSEAQGDQPQHF.

The genes are TRBV4-3 and TRBJ2-3, with D uncertain. The CDR3 is 15 residues long. The ends were cut back, 0 bases at V and 0 bases at J, with 7 bases in the middle. Germline V CDR1 and CDR2: LGHNA, YSLEER. Written as DNA, the CDR3 is TGCGCCAGCAGCCAAGATGGGCAGAGCACAGATACGCAGTATTTT. It is translated as CASSQDGQSTDTQYF.

The rearrangement links TRBV10-3 to TRBJ2-2, with 8 nucleotides matching TRBD2. Trimming removed 7 bases from V and 4 bases from J; junction bases left unmatched: 5. The CDR3 length is 14 residues. Germline lookup yields CDR1 ENHRY and CDR2 SYGVKD. CDR3 DNA: TGTGCCATCAACAGCGGGGGTGGCACCGGGGAGCTGTTTTTT. This gives the protein CAINSGGGTGELFF.

The V gene is TRBV5-1, the J gene TRBJ1-3, with D unclear. The V and J ends lost 5 bases and 0 bases respectively, with 6 bases between them. Germline lookup yields CDR1 SGHRS and CDR2 YFSETQ. This CDR3 has 13 amino acids. The CDR3 here is CASRLSSGNTIYF. The CDR3 DNA reads TGCGCCAGCAGACTGAGCTCTGGAAACACCATATATTTT.

This chain links TRBV4-3 with TRBJ2-7; D might be TRBD2 (7 bases). CDR1 is LGHNA, CDR2 YSLEER, per germline. V lost 0 bases to trimming and J lost 7 bases, with 13 bases between them. The CDR3 runs to 14 residues. CDR3 loop: CASSQDEGGEEQYF. In DNA, the CDR3 is TGCGCCAGCAGCCAAGATGAGGGGGGGGAGGAGCAGTACTTC.

The gene calls are TRBV28 and TRBJ1-1, with TRBD1 matching 8 bases. V lost 7 bases and J lost 0; bases outside the gene matches: 7. There are 15 residues in the CDR3. Germline assignment: CDR1 MDHEN and CDR2 SYDVKM. The CDR3 loop reads CASTDRGGMNTEAFF. CDR3 coding DNA: TGTGCCAGCACCGACAGGGGTGGAATGAACACTGAAGCTTTCTTT. Based on the CDR3 plus reference TRBV28 and TRBJ1-1, the full variable domain is DVKVTQSSRYLVKRTGEKVFLECVQDMDHENMFWYRQDPGLGLRLIYFSYDVKMKEKGDIPEGYSVSREKKERFSLILESASTNQTSMYLCASTDRGGMNTEAFFGQGTRLTVV.

This chain joins TRBV19 and TRBJ2-6; D ambiguous. This CDR3 spans 15 amino acids. CDR1 and CDR2 from the germline V gene are LNHDA and SQIVND (reference sequence). V was trimmed by 4 bases and J by 4 bases, leaving 11 bases between them. This CDR3 is CASSTFLSGANVLTF. CDR3 DNA: TGTGCCAGTAGTACCTTTCTGTCGGGGGCCAACGTCCTGACTTTC.

This rearrangement joins TRBV5-1 to TRBJ2-3; 9 bases fit TRBD2. Germline CDR1 reads SGHRS; CDR2 reads YFSETQ. The CDR3 consists of 16 residues. Trimming at V came to 3 bases and at J to 0 bases, leaving 5 bases not matched to a gene. CDR3 amino acids: CASSWTSATSTDTQYF. The CDR3 nucleotides read TGCGCCAGCAGCTGGACTAGCGCAACTAGCACAGATACGCAGTATTTT.

This chain connects TRBV11-2 to TRBJ2-7; the D gene is possibly TRBD2 (5 bases). CDR1 is SGHAT and CDR2 is FQNNGV in the germline V gene. The CDR3 spans 11 residues. V was pared by 3 bases and J by 5 bases, with 5 bases between. The CDR3 DNA reads as TGTGCCAGCAGCTTCGGGGACGAGCAGTACTTC. Amino acids: CASSFGDEQYF. The full variable domain, completed using reference TRBV11-2 and TRBJ2-7, is EAGVAQSPRYKIIEKRQSVAFWCNPISGHATLYWYQQILGQGPKLLIQFQNNGVVDDSQLPKDRFSAERLKGVDSTLKIQPAKLEDSAVYLCASSFGDEQYFGPGTRLTVT.

CDR3 region: CSAISYGYTF. The CDR3 region has the DNA TGCAGTGCCATCAGCTATGGCTACACCTTC. The chain employs TRBV20-1 and TRBJ1-2; D unresolved. This CDR3 contains 10 residues. V gave up 6 bases and J gave up 4 bases, with 6 bases separating them. Germline V CDR1 and CDR2: DFQATT, SNEGSKA (reference sequence).

J is TRBJ2-2 and V is TRBV29-1; D remains ambiguous. V was trimmed by 1 base and J by 6 bases, leaving 9 bases between them. Germline CDR1 and CDR2: SQVTM and ANQGSEA. CDR3 length equals 13 residues. CDR3: CSVEVFSSGELFF. The CDR3 region has the DNA TGCAGCGTTGAAGTATTTTCGTCCGGGGAGCTGTTTTTT.

The CDR3 DNA sequence: TGTGCCAGCAGCTGGGGGGGACGGACGACCTCCTACGAGCAGTACTTC. It specifies CASSWGGRTTSYEQYF. This rearrangement joins TRBV7-2 to TRBJ2-7, with TRBD2 identical over 7 bases. The CDR3 extends over 16 amino acids. Germline V gene lookup returns CDR1 SGHTA and CDR2 FQGNSA. The V segment lost 4 bases and the J segment 0 bases; nucleotides outside the gene matches: 9.

The chain recombines TRBV27 with TRBJ2-5, with 12 bases fitting TRBD2. The CDR3 runs to 16 residues. Germline values: CDR1 MNHEY, CDR2 SMNVEV (reference sequence). The junction had 6 bases not matched to a gene; V was cut back by 5 bases and J by 2 bases. CDR3 in amino acids: CASSELAGGNQETQYF. The DNA of the CDR3 is TGTGCCAGCAGTGAACTAGCGGGAGGAAATCAAGAGACCCAGTACTTC.